The 26 T cell receptor beta chains below come from one sample, sequenced in a study of T cells after yellow fever vaccination. Via MiXCR, TCRdb re-called the 5' RACE reads, giving one row per CDR3 protein. The profile shows 550,000 to 750,000 distinct CDR3 sequences, approximately 13% of them singletons. Sequenced here: PBMCs, sampled on the day of the yellow fever booster vaccination. The receptor source for this set is a man aged 30 to 45 who received the YFV17D yellow fever vaccine.

The sample holds a few counts of this clonotype. The chain uses TRBV29-1 and TRBJ2-1; D gene ambiguous. The CDR3 loop spans 11 amino acids. CDR1 is SQVTM and CDR2 is ANQGSEA in the germline V gene. In nucleotides, the CDR3 is TGCAGTACCGCTTGGGTGGATGAGCAGTTCTTC. It translates to CSTAWVDEQFF.

This clonotype was counted only a few times. The V gene is TRBV19, the J gene TRBJ2-1; TRBD2 might be the D (6 bases). Germline CDR1 reads LNHDA; CDR2 reads SQIVND (reference sequence). The CDR3 is 19 residues long. Trimming removed 7 bases from V and 0 bases from J, with 25 bases in between. The CDR3 DNA is TGTGCCAGTAAGATGTACTTCCAGACTAGGACTTACTCCTACAATGAGCAGTTCTTC. Protein sequence: CASKMYFQTRTYSYNEQFF.

The chain couples TRBV29-1 to TRBJ2-7, with 7 bases fitting TRBD2. Trimming at V came to 2 bases and at J to 1 base, leaving 5 bases not matched to a gene. Per germline, CDR1 SQVTM and CDR2 ANQGSEA. This CDR3 spans 14 amino acids. The CDR3 nucleotides read TGCAGCGTTGAACTAGCGGACCAATCCTACGAGCAGTACTTC. Translated: CSVELADQSYEQYF.

V is TRBV20-1 and J is TRBJ2-2; maybe TRBD2 (5 bases). Trimming pared 5 bases from V and 3 bases from J, leaving 13 bases between. Germline CDR1 and CDR2: DFQATT and SNEGSKA (reference sequence). This CDR3 region has 14 residues. As DNA, the CDR3 is TGCAGTGCTCCAACGGGGATCGACACCGGGGAGCTGTTTTTT. It specifies CSAPTGIDTGELFF.

The gene calls are TRBV21-1 and TRBJ2-7; the table's D call TRBD2 went unverified against the DNA. TRBV21-1 is an annotated pseudogene. CDR3 length: 15 amino acids. In nucleotides, the CDR3 is TGTGCCAGCAGCAAACGGGAGGCCCCTCGGAAAGAGCAGTACTTC. Protein product: CASSKREAPRKEQYF.

V is TRBV4-3 and J is TRBJ2-4; D gene uncertain. The length of the CDR3 is 18 residues. The V gene's germline CDR1 is LGHNA and CDR2 YSLEER. V lost 1 base, J lost 0 bases, and 16 bases lay in between. DNA for the CDR3: TGCGCCAGCAGCCAAGGCCGCTACGGCCAGTTAGCCAAAAACATTCAGTACTTC. Protein sequence: CASSQGRYGQLAKNIQYF.

The rearrangement uses TRBV6-1 and TRBJ1-5; the D gene is possibly TRBD1 (6 bases). V dropped 6 bases and J dropped 0 bases, with 12 bases sitting between them. Germline CDR1 reads MNHNS; CDR2 reads SASEGT. This CDR3 spans 15 amino acids. The CDR3 spells CASRPTGNSNQPQHF. DNA for the CDR3: TGTGCCAGCAGACCGACAGGAAATAGCAATCAGCCCCAGCATTTT.

V and J are TRBV2 and TRBJ2-7, with 8 positions matching TRBD1. The V and J ends lost 7 bases and 3 bases, in that order; junction bases with no gene match: 11. From germline, CDR1 is SNHLY and CDR2 FYNNEI. CDR3 length: 15 amino acids. The CDR3 sequence is CASTITTGEGYEQYF. The CDR3 bases are TGTGCCAGCACTATCACGACAGGGGAAGGCTACGAGCAGTACTTC.

The V gene is TRBV20-1, the J gene TRBJ1-4, with 8 bases aligning to TRBD1. V was pared by 3 bases and J by 7 bases, with 4 bases of the junction left unmatched. From germline, CDR1 is DFQATT and CDR2 SNEGSKA (reference sequence). The CDR3 has 13 residues. The CDR3, as DNA: TGCAGTGCTAGGAGGACAGGGAGTGAAAAACTGTTTTTT. Its translation is CSARRTGSEKLFF.

The genes are TRBV29-1 and TRBJ2-3, with D unresolved. The germline V and J ends were trimmed by 2 bases and 1 base, with 10 bases remaining between them. CDR1 is SQVTM, CDR2 ANQGSEA, per germline. CDR3 length equals 14 residues. CDR3 loop: CSVERYSGTDTQYF. The CDR3 DNA reads as TGCAGCGTTGAACGGTACTCCGGCACAGATACGCAGTATTTT.

This clonotype was detected a few times. The J gene is TRBJ2-1, the V gene TRBV28; possible D gene TRBD2, 6 bases. Trimming removed 4 bases at V and 9 bases at J, with 19 bases between. Per the germline V gene, CDR1 is MDHEN and CDR2 is SYDVKM. This CDR3 has 15 residues. The CDR3 DNA follows: TGTGCCAGCAGTTCCTCGGACTACCGCTACGGTGAGCAGTTCTTC. Translating gives CASSSSDYRYGEQFF.

The rearrangement uses TRBV29-1 and TRBJ1-2, with D tentatively TRBD1 (6 bases). The germline gives CDR1 SQVTM, CDR2 ANQGSEA. Trimming left V 5 bases short and J 1 base short, with 14 bases between. This CDR3 is 14 amino acids long. DNA for the CDR3: TGCAGCGTTTCGGCGGGGGCTAATAACTATGGCTACACCTTC. It translates to CSVSAGANNYGYTF. The entire variable domain, with the rest obtained from reference TRBV29-1 and TRBJ1-2, is as follows: SAVISQKPSRDICQRGTSLTIQCQVDSQVTMMFWYRQQPGQSLTLIATANQGSEATYESGFVIDKFPISRPNLTFSTLTVSNMSPEDSSIYLCSVSAGANNYGYTFGSGTRLTVV.

The chain has TRBV2 and TRBJ1-5, with D tentatively TRBD1 (6 bases). V was trimmed by 11 bases and J by 3 bases, leaving 20 bases between them. This CDR3 spans 15 amino acids. Per germline, CDR1 SNHLY and CDR2 FYNNEI. The CDR3 nucleotides read TGTGCCTCCTCCCCGGGGGGGCCCTACAATCAGCCCCAGCATTTT. The encoded protein is CASSPGGPYNQPQHF.

This clonotype was observed a few times. This chain uses TRBV7-2 with TRBJ2-5, with a possible D match to TRBD2 (7 bases). V lost 8 bases, J lost 7 bases, and 17 bases lay in between. Germline CDR1 is SGHTA and CDR2 is FQGNSA. The CDR3 consists of 13 residues. CDR3 sequence (DNA): TGTGCCAGCGGCACGGGGGGCGGTACGACCCAGTACTTC. It codes for CASGTGGGTTQYF.

This clonotype was picked up a small number of times. The rearrangement joins TRBV6-2 or TRBV6-3 to TRBJ2-1; TRBD1 agrees at 8 bases. After removal of 6 bases from V and 3 bases from J, the junction contained 7 bases not matched to a gene. CDR1 is MNHEY and CDR2 is SVGEGT in the germline V gene. This CDR3 has 15 residues. CDR3 loop: CASRSQGANYNEQFF. The CDR3 DNA follows: TGTGCCAGCAGATCTCAGGGGGCGAACTACAATGAGCAGTTCTTC.

This rearrangement joins TRBV28 to TRBJ2-1, with a possible D match to TRBD2 (5 bases). The ends were cut back, 2 bases at V and 2 bases at J, with 10 bases in the middle. In germline, CDR1 is MDHEN, CDR2 SYDVKM. The CDR3 runs to 15 residues. For the CDR3, the DNA is TGTGCCAGCAGTTTAGGGAGAGGGACCTACAATGAGCAGTTCTTC. This encodes CASSLGRGTYNEQFF.

There are a few counts of this clonotype. J is TRBJ2-7 and V is TRBV5-1; D remains ambiguous. Trimming took 3 bases from V and 0 from J, leaving 13 bases between them. The germline CDR1 and CDR2 sequences are SGHRS and YFSETQ. This CDR3 spans 15 amino acids. The CDR3 reads CASSSGPDGSYEQYF. The CDR3 nucleotides read TGCGCCAGCAGCTCCGGCCCTGATGGCTCCTACGAGCAGTACTTC.

The chain employs TRBV12-3 or TRBV12-4 and TRBJ1-1, with 7 bases matching TRBD1. The CDR3 has 15 residues. Unmatched junction bases numbered 8, after V lost 5 bases and J lost 2 bases. The CDR3 DNA follows: TGTGCCAGCAGTCACCCCAGGGGGGAAAACACTGAAGCTTTCTTT. Translating gives CASSHPRGENTEAFF.

This clonotype has more than one count but fewer than ten. The CDR3, as DNA: TGTGCCAGCAGCTTAACCCCAGGGATGAACACTGAAGCTTTCTTT. This codes for CASSLTPGMNTEAFF. The chain uses TRBV7-3 and TRBJ1-1; a weak D match, TRBD1 (5 bases). The ends were cut back, 0 bases at V and 0 bases at J, with 8 bases in the middle. This CDR3 has 15 amino acids. Germline V CDR1 and CDR2: SGHTA, FQGTGA.

This clonotype was detected ten times or more. J is TRBJ1-1 and V is TRBV5-1; D is uncertain. CDR3 size: 13 residues. The V end lost 4 bases, the J end lost 1 base, and 8 bases lay between the germline ends. Germline V CDR1 and CDR2: SGHRS, YFSETQ. The CDR3: CASSPDGNTEAFF. CDR3 nucleotide sequence: TGCGCCAGCAGCCCCGACGGGAACACTGAAGCTTTCTTT.

CDR3 protein: CASSDYTGELFF. As DNA, the CDR3 is TGTGCCAGCAGCGACTACACCGGGGAGCTGTTTTTT. The V and J genes are TRBV7-3 and TRBJ2-2; D gene unclear. V was shortened by 5 bases and J by 3 bases, with 4 bases between the two germline ends. The germline CDR1 and CDR2 sequences are SGHTA and FQGTGA. CDR3 length: 12 amino acids. The full variable domain, with the rest looked up from reference TRBV7-3 and TRBJ2-2, is GAGVSQTPSNKVTEKGKYVELRCDPISGHTALYWYRQSLGQGPEFLIYFQGTGAADDSGLPNDRFFAVRPEGSVSTLKIQRTERGDSAVYLCASSDYTGELFFGEGSRLTVL.

The genes are TRBV11-2 and TRBJ2-7, with 11 bases lining up with TRBD2. The CDR3 sequence is 15 residues long. From germline, CDR1 is SGHAT and CDR2 FQNNGV. The junction had 3 bases not matched to a gene; V was cut back by 4 bases and J by 1 base. This chain's CDR3 is CASSSGLAVSYEQYF. DNA for the CDR3: TGTGCCAGCAGCTCGGGACTAGCGGTATCCTACGAGCAGTACTTC.

V gene TRBV6-5 combines with J gene TRBJ1-5; weak D call: TRBD1 (6 bases). Germline CDR1 reads MNHEY; CDR2 reads SVGAGI. Deletions cut 4 bases from V and 0 bases from J, with 10 bases between. The CDR3 loop spans 15 amino acids. The CDR3 protein is CASSWTADSNQPQHF. The CDR3 nucleotides are TGTGCCAGCAGTTGGACAGCTGATAGCAATCAGCCCCAGCATTTT.

This clonotype was detected many times. The V call is TRBV2, the J call TRBJ2-7; 10 positions agree with TRBD1. There are 14 residues in the CDR3. V dropped 7 bases and J dropped 6; count of bases not matched to a gene: 9. The germline V gene has CDR1 SNHLY and CDR2 FYNNEI. The CDR3 bases are TGTGCCAGCAAACCCGACAGGGGGCCGAGCGAGCAGTACTTC. It translates to CASKPDRGPSEQYF.

This clonotype was recorded a few times. This chain joins TRBV6-2 or TRBV6-3 and TRBJ1-5; D gene ambiguous. In germline, CDR1 is MNHEY, CDR2 SVGEGT. The CDR3 sequence is 14 residues long. V lost 4 bases, J lost 7 bases, and 14 bases lay in between. The CDR3 reads CASSSGSGWQPQHF. CDR3 nucleotides: TGTGCCAGCAGTTCCGGATCCGGGTGGCAGCCCCAGCATTTT.

The V gene is TRBV6-5, the J gene TRBJ2-3; TRBD2 matches at 9 bases. The CDR3 covers 17 residues. From germline, CDR1 is MNHEY and CDR2 SVGAGI. The V gene end was trimmed by 4 bases and the J gene end by 1 base; junction bases not matched to a gene: 9. This CDR3 reads CASSWGASGTRTDTQYF. CDR3 bases: TGTGCCAGCAGTTGGGGGGCTAGCGGGACCCGCACAGATACGCAGTATTTT.